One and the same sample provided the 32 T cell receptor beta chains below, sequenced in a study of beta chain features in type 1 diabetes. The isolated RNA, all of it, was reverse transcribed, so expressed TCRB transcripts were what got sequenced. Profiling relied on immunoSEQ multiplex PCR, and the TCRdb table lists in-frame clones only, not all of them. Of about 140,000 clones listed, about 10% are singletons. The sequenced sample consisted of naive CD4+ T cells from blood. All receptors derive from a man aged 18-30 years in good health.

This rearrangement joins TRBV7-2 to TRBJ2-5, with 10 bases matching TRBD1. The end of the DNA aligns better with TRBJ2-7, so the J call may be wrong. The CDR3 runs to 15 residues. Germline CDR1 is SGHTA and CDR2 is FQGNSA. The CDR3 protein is CASRRTGGSSYEQYF. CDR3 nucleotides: TGTGCCAGCAGAAGGACAGGGGGTTCCTCCTACGAGCAGTACTTC.

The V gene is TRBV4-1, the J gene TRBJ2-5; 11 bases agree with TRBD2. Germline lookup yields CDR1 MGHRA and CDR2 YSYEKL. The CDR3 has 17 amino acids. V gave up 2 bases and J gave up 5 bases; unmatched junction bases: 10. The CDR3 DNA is TGCGCCAGCAGCCAACTACTAGCGGGGGCCTCCCGGGAGACCCAGTACTTC. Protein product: CASSQLLAGASRETQYF.

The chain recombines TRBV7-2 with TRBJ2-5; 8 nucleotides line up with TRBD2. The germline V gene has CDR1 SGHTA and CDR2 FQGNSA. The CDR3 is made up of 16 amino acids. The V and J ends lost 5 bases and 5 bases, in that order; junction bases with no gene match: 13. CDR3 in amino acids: CASSVSGSGAGETQYF. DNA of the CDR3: TGTGCCAGCAGCGTATCGGGTAGCGGGGCCGGGGAGACCCAGTACTTC.

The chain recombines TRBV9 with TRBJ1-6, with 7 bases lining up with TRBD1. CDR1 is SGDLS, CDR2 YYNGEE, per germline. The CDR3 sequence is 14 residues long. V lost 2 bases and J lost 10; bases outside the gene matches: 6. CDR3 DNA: TGTGCCAGCAGCGTCGCAGGGGGGATCTCACCCCTCCACTTT. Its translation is CASSVAGGISPLHF.

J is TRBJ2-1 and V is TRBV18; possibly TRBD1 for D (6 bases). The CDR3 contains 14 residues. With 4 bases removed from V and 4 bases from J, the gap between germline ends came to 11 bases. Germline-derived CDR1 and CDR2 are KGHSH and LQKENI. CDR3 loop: CASSLKGDYNEQFF. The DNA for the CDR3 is TGTGCCAGCTCACTCAAGGGGGATTACAATGAGCAGTTCTTC.

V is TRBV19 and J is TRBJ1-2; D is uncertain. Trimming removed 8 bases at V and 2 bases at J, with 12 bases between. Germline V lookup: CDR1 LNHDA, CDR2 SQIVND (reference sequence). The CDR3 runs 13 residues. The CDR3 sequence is CASSISGNYGYTF. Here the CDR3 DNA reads TGTGCCAGTTCTATTTCAGGCAACTATGGCTACACCTTC.

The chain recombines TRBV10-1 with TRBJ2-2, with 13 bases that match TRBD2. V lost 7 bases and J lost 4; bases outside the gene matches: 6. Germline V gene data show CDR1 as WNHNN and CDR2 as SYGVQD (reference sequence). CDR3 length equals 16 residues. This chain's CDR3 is CASTTTSGGPTGELFF. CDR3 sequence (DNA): TGCGCCAGCACCACGACTAGCGGGGGGCCCACCGGGGAGCTGTTTTTT.

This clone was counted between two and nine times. CDR3 coding DNA: TGTGCCAGCAGCGACTCGACTAGCTACGTTTCCTACAATGAGCAGTTCTTC. This codes for CASSDSTSYVSYNEQFF. The rearrangement uses TRBV11-2 and TRBJ2-1, with 7 bases aligning to TRBD2. The junction had 11 bases not matched to a gene; V was cut back by 5 bases and J by 1 base. Germline loops: CDR1 SGHAT, CDR2 FQNNGV. The CDR3 length is 17 residues.

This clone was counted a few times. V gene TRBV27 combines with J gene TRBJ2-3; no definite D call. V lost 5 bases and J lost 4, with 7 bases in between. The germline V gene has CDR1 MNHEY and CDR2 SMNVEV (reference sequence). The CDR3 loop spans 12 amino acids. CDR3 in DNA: TGTGCCAGCAGTCTCTTCCCAGATACGCAGTATTTT. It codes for CASSLFPDTQYF.

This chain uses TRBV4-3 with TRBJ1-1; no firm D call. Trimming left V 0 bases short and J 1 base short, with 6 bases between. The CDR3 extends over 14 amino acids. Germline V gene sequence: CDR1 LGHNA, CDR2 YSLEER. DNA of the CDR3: TGCGCCAGCAGCCAAGAAGTCGGGAACACTGAAGCTTTCTTT. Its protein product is CASSQEVGNTEAFF.

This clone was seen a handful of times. CDR3 protein: CASSVVPGQETQYF. The CDR3 bases are TGTGCCAGCAGCGTAGTGCCAGGTCAAGAGACCCAGTACTTC. The genes are TRBV9 and TRBJ2-5; D unresolved. The V and J ends lost 0 bases and 2 bases respectively, with 8 bases between them. Germline V lookup: CDR1 SGDLS, CDR2 YYNGEE. This CDR3 has 14 amino acids.

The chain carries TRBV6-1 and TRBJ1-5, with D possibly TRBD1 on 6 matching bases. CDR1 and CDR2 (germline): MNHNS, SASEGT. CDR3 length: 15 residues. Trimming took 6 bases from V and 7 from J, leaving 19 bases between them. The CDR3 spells CASRQRQADGQPQHF. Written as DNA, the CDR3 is TGTGCCAGCAGGCAACGACAGGCGGACGGACAGCCCCAGCATTTT.

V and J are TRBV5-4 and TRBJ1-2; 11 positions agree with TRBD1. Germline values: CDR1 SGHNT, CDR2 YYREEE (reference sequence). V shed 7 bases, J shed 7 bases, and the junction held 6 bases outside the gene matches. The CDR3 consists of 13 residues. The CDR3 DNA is TGTGCCAGCTTCGGACAGGGGGCTGGTGGCTACACCTTC. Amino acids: CASFGQGAGGYTF.

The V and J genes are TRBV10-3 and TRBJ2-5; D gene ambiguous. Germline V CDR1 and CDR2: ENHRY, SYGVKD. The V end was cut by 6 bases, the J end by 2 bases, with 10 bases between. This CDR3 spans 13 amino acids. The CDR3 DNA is TGTGCCATCAGACAGCTCCTACAAGAGACCCAGTACTTC. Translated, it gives CAIRQLLQETQYF.

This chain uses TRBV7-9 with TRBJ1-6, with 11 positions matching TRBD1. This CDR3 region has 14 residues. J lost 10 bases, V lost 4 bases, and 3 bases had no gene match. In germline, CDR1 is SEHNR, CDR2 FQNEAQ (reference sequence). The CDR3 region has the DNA TGTGCCAGCAGCTGGGACAGGGGGGACTCACCCCTCCACTTT. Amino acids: CASSWDRGDSPLHF. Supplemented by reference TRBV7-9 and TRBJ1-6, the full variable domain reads DTGVSQNPRHKITKRGQNVTFRCDPISEHNRLYWYRQTLGQGPEFLTYFQNEAQLEKSRLLSDRFSAERPKGSFSTLEIQRTEQGDSAMYLCASSWDRGDSPLHFGNGTRLTVT.

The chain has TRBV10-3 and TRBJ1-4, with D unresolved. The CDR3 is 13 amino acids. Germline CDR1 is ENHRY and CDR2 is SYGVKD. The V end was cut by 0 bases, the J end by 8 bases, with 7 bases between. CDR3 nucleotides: TGTGCCATCAGTGAGTCAATACGGGAAAAACTGTTTTTT. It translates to CAISESIREKLFF.

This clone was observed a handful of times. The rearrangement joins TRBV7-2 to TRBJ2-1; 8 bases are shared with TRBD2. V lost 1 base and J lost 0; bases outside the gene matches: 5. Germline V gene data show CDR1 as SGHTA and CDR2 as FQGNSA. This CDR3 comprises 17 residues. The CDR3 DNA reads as TGTGCCAGCAGCTTAGTGCGCGGGGGGAGCTCCTACAATGAGCAGTTCTTC. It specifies CASSLVRGGSSYNEQFF.

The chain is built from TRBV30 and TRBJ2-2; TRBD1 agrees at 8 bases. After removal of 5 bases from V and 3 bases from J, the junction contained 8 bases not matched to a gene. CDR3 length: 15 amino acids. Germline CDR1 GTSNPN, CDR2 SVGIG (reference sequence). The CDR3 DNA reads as TGTGCCTGGGTTAACAGGGGGACCGACACCGGGGAGCTGTTTTTT. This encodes CAWVNRGTDTGELFF. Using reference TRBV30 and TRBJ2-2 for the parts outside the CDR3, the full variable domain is SQTIHQWPATLVQPVGSPLSLECTVEGTSNPNLYWYRQAAGRGLQLLFYSVGIGQISSEVPQNLSASRPQDRQFILSSKKLLLSDSGFYLCAWVNRGTDTGELFFGEGSRLTVL.

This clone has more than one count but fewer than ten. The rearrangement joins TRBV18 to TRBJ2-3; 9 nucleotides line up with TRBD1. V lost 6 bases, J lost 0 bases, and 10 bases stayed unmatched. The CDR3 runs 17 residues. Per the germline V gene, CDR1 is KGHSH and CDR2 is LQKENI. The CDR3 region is CASSDRDRVSSTDTQYF. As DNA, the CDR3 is TGTGCCAGCTCCGACCGGGACAGGGTTTCTAGCACAGATACGCAGTATTTT.

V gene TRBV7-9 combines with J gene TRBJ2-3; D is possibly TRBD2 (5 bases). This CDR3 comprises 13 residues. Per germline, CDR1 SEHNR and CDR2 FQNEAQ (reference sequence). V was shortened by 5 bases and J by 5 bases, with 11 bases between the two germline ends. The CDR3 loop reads CASSRTEGDTQYF. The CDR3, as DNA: TGTGCCAGCAGCCGCACCGAGGGAGATACGCAGTATTTT.

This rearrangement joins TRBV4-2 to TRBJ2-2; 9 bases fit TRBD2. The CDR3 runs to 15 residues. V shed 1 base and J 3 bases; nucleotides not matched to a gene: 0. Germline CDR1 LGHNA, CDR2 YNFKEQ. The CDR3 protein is CASSQGTSDTGELFF. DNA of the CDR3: TGTGCCAGCAGCCAAGGGACTAGCGACACCGGGGAGCTGTTTTTT.

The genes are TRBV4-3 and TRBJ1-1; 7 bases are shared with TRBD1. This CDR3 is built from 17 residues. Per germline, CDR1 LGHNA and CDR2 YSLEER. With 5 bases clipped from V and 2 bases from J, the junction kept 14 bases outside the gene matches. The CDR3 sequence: CASSKRTGTATNTEAFF. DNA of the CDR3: TGCGCCAGCAGCAAAAGAACCGGGACAGCAACAAACACTGAAGCTTTCTTT.

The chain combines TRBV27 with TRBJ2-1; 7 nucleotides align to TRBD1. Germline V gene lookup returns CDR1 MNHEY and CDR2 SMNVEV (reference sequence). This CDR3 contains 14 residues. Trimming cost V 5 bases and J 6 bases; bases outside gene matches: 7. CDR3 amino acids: CASSLRDSRNEQFF. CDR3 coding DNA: TGTGCCAGCAGTCTGAGGGACAGCCGCAATGAGCAGTTCTTC.

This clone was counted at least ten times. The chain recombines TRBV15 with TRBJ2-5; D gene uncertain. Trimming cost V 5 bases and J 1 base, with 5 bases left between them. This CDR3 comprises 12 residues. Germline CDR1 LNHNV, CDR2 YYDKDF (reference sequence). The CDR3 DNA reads TGTGCCACCAGCTACAGCCAAGAGACCCAGTACTTC. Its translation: CATSYSQETQYF.

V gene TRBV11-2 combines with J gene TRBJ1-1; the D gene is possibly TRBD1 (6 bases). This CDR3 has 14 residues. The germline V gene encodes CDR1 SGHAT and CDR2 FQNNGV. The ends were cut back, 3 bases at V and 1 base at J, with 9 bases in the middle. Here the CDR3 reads CASSFRGTNTEAFF. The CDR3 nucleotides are TGTGCCAGCAGCTTCAGGGGAACGAACACTGAAGCTTTCTTT.

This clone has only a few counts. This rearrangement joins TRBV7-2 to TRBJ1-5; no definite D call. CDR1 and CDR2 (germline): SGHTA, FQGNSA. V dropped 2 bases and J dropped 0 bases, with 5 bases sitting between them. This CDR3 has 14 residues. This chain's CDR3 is CASSLSSSNQPQHF. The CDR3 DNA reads TGTGCCAGCAGCTTAAGCTCTAGCAATCAGCCCCAGCATTTT.

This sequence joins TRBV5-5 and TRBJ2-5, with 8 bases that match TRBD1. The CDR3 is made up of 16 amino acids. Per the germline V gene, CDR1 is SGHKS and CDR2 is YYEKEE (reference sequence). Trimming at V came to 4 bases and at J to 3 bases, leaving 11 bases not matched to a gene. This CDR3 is CASSRVAGGLEETQYF. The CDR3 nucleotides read TGTGCCAGCAGCCGGGTGGCAGGGGGCCTGGAAGAGACCCAGTACTTC.

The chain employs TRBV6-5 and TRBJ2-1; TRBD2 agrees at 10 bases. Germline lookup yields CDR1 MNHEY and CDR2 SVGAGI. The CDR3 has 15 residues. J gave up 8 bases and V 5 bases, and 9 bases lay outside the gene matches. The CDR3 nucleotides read TGTGCCAGCAGTAGACTAGCGGGTGGGGGCTATGAGCAGTTCTTC. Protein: CASSRLAGGGYEQFF.

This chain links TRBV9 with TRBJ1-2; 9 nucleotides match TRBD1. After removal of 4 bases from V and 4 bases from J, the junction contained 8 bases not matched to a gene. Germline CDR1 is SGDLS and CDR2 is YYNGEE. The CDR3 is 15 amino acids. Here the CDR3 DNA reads TGTGCCAGCAGCCCAAGGACAGGGGCGAGCTATGGCTACACCTTC. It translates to CASSPRTGASYGYTF.

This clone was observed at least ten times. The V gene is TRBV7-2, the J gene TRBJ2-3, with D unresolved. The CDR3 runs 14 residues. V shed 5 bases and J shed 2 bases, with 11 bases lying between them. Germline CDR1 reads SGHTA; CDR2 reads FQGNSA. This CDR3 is CASSERDITDTQYF. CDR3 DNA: TGTGCCAGCAGCGAGAGAGACATCACAGATACGCAGTATTTT. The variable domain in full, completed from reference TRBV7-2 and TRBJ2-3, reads GAGVSQSPSNKVTEKGKDVELRCDPISGHTALYWYRQSLGQGLEFLIYFQGNSAPDKSGLPSDRFSAERTGGSVSTLTIQRTQQEDSAVYLCASSERDITDTQYFGPGTRLTVL.

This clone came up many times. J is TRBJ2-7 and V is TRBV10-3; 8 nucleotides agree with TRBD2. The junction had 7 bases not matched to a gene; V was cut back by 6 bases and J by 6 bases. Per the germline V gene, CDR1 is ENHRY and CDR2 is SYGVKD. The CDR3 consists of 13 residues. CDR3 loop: CAIRGTGGFEQYF. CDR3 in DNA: TGTGCCATCAGGGGCACGGGAGGGTTCGAGCAGTACTTC.

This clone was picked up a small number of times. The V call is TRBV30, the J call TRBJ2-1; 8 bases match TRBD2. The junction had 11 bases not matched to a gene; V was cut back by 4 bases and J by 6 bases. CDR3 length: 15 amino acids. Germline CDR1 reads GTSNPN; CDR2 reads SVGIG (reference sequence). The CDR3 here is CAWTLPGGGINEQFF. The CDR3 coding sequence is TGTGCCTGGACCCTCCCGGGCGGGGGGATCAATGAGCAGTTCTTC.